This T cell receptor beta chain originates from a study of T cell responses to AZD1222 COVID-19 vaccine. Study summary: Second-dose schedules of about 4 or about 12 weeks were combined. Whole-study findings and limits: Spike-specific TCR breadth and depth went up after people got two AZD1222 doses.

The protocol was immunoSEQ multiplex PCR, while the TCRdb copy is restricted to in-frame clones and leaves out a portion. The table shows about 170,000 clones, with just over 90% occurring only once. Germline V gives CDR1 LNHNV, CDR2 YYDKDF (reference sequence). CDR3 length equals 15 residues. V shed 5 bases, J shed 2 bases, and the junction held 5 bases outside the gene matches. About this clone itself: The antigen is not known.

The chain has TRBV15 and TRBJ2-7, with 11 positions matching TRBD2. The receptor comes from an adult in good health. The sample here was peripheral blood, taken on day 0 of AZD1222 vaccination. DNA of the CDR3: TGTGCCACCAGCCTTGGGACTAGCGGAGCCTACGAGCAGTACTTC. Translating gives CATSLGTSGAYEQYF.